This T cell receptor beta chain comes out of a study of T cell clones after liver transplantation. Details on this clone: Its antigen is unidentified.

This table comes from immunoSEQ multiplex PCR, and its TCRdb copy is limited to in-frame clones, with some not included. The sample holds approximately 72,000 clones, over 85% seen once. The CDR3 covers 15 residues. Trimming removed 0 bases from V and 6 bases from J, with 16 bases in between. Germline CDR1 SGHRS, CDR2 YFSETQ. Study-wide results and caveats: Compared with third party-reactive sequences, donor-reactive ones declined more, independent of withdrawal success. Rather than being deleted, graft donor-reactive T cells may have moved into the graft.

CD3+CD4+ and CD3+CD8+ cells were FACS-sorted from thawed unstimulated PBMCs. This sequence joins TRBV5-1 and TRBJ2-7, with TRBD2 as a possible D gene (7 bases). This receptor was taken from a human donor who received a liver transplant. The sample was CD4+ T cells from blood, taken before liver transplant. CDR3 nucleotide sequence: TGCGCCAGCAGCTTGGAAGGGACACCGGGGGGCGAGCAGTACTTC. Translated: CASSLEGTPGGEQYF. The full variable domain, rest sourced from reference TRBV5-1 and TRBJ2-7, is KAGVTQTPRYLIKTRGQQVTLSCSPISGHRSVSWYQQTPGQGLQFLFEYFSETQRNKGNFPGRFSGRQFSNSRSEMNVSTLELGDSALYLCASSLEGTPGGEQYFGPGTRLTVT.